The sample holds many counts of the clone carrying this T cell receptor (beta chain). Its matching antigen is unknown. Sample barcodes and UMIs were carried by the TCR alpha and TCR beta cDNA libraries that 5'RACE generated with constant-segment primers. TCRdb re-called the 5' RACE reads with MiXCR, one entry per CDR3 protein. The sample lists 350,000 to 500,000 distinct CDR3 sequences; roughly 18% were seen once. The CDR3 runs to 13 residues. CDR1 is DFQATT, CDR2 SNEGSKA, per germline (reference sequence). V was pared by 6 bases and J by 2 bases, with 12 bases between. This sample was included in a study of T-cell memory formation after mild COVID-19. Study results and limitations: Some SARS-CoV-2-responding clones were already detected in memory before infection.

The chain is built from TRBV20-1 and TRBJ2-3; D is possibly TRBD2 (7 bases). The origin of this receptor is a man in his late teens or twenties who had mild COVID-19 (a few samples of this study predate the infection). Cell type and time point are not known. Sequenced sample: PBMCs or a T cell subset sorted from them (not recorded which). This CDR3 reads CSAIGGPTDTQYF. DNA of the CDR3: TGCAGTGCAATCGGGGGGCCCACAGATACGCAGTATTTT.